Following are 27 T cell receptor beta chains from one sample sequenced in a study of T-cell reconstitution after alpha-beta-depleted transplantation in children. During its preparation, the TCRbeta library received unique molecular identifiers. TCRdb recomputed calls from the PCR reads with MiXCR, one row per CDR3 protein. There are around 600,000 distinct CDR3 sequences in the sample; under 30% occur only once, and about 14% lies in the top ten. The specimen comprised PBMCs, mostly from graft donor cells, sampled 360 days after TCRalphabeta/CD19-depleted stem cell transplant. These receptor sequences come from a boy under two years old who had a stem cell transplant for acute myeloid leukemia, so the T cells may come from the graft donor.

This clonotype has at least ten counts. This rearrangement joins TRBV20-1 to TRBJ2-1; D tentatively reads TRBD1 or TRBD2 (5 bases each). The CDR3 has 14 residues. Germline lookup yields CDR1 DFQATT and CDR2 SNEGSKA (reference sequence). The V gene lost 0 bases and the J gene lost 9 bases, with 15 bases spanning the gap. The chain's CDR3 is CSARDGTVVIEQFF. The CDR3 DNA is TGCAGTGCTAGAGATGGGACCGTGGTCATTGAGCAGTTCTTC.

Concerning this clonotype: No conserved phenylalanine or tryptophan ends this CDR3, so it is likely a read error. The limits of the CDR3 on the DNA are not certain, so only TCRdb's listed CDR3 is given. This chain uses TRBV29-1 with TRBJ1-4. CDR1 and CDR2 from the germline V gene are SQVTM and ANQGSEA. The CDR3 is 10 amino acids long, termini counted. The CDR3 loop reads CSVGNRSRVL.

This clonotype was detected ten times or more. The rearrangement uses TRBV27 and TRBJ1-4; no clear D gene. Germline assignment: CDR1 MNHEY and CDR2 SMNVEV (reference sequence). This CDR3 comprises 15 residues. V gave up 0 bases and J gave up 2 bases, with 7 bases separating them. In nucleotides, the CDR3 is TGTGCCAGCAGTTTATCGGGTCCCACTAATGAAAAACTGTTTTTT. This gives the protein CASSLSGPTNEKLFF.

This clonotype was recorded many times. V usage is TRBV4-1 and J usage is TRBJ2-1; 12 nucleotides line up with TRBD2. This CDR3 comprises 16 residues. The V gene's germline CDR1 is MGHRA and CDR2 YSYEKL. J lost 8 bases, V lost 0 bases, and 5 bases had no gene match. CDR3 sequence (DNA): TGCGCCAGCAGCCAAGATCCTAGCGGGGGGGTATATGAGCAGTTCTTC. Translating it yields CASSQDPSGGVYEQFF.

This chain joins TRBV2 and TRBJ2-4; 9 positions match TRBD1. This CDR3 is built from 13 residues. CDR1 SNHLY and CDR2 FYNNEI come from the germline V gene. Losses at the gene ends were 3 bases for V and 6 bases for J; bases not matched to a gene: 0. The CDR3 DNA is TGTGCCAGCAGTGAGGGACAGGGAAACATTCAGTACTTC. Its translation is CASSEGQGNIQYF.

This chain uses TRBV12-5 with TRBJ2-5, with 7 nucleotides matching TRBD2. Germline CDR1 is LGHNT and CDR2 is FRNRAP. The V gene end was trimmed by 7 bases and the J gene end by 5 bases; junction bases not matched to a gene: 13. The length of the CDR3 is 15 residues. In DNA form, the CDR3 reads TGTGCTAGTGCCCTTGGAGGTTTGGGGGGGGAGACCCAGTACTTC. It codes for CASALGGLGGETQYF.

This rearrangement joins TRBV7-3 to TRBJ1-4; D gene ambiguous. Trimming took off 5 bases at V and 3 bases at J, with 13 bases between the two ends. Per the germline V gene, CDR1 is SGHTA and CDR2 is FQGTGA. The CDR3 has 15 residues. The CDR3 loop reads CASSPQQKPNEKLFF. The CDR3, as DNA: TGTGCCAGCAGCCCCCAACAGAAACCTAATGAAAAACTGTTTTTT.

This rearrangement joins TRBV18 to TRBJ2-1, with D tentatively TRBD1 (8 bases). The CDR3 loop spans 15 amino acids. Per the germline V gene, CDR1 is KGHSH and CDR2 is LQKENI. Trimming cost V 6 bases and J 3 bases, with 15 bases left between them. The DNA for the CDR3 is TGTGCCAGCTCGTCGGACAGGGACTACTACAATGAGCAGTTCTTC. Translated, it gives CASSSDRDYYNEQFF.

Many counts were recorded for this clonotype. This chain uses TRBV6-5 with TRBJ2-7, with TRBD1 matching 10 bases. Losses at the gene ends were 0 bases for V and 12 bases for J; bases not matched to a gene: 11. This CDR3 is 15 amino acids long. CDR1 is MNHEY and CDR2 is SVGAGI in the germline V gene. The CDR3 protein is CASSYSNRDRGRLYF. The DNA of the CDR3 is TGTGCCAGCAGTTACTCGAATCGGGACAGGGGCCGCCTGTACTTC.

The rearrangement joins TRBV5-1 to TRBJ1-1; the match to TRBD1 covers 11 bases. The CDR3 has 16 residues. V was pared by 3 bases and J by 1 base, with 5 bases of the junction left unmatched. Germline CDR1 and CDR2: SGHRS and YFSETQ. CDR3 region: CASSYGQGAPNTEAFF. CDR3 in DNA: TGCGCCAGCAGCTACGGACAGGGGGCCCCGAACACTGAAGCTTTCTTT.

The rearrangement joins TRBV18 to TRBJ2-1, with 7 bases lining up with TRBD2. The CDR3 runs 16 residues. Looked up from germline, CDR1 is KGHSH and CDR2 is LQKENI. V trimming: 6 bases; J trimming: 5 bases; junction bases outside the gene matches: 13. The CDR3 reads CASSPIRGDYHNEQFF. DNA of the CDR3: TGTGCCAGCTCTCCGATCCGAGGGGACTACCACAATGAGCAGTTCTTC.

This clonotype has only one observation. One base away lies a much larger clone, so this may be a sequencing read error. The rearrangement uses TRBV11-1 and TRBJ2-1; 9 nucleotides line up with TRBD2. Trimming removed 0 bases from V and 4 bases from J; junction bases left unmatched: 16. The germline V gene encodes CDR1 SGHAT and CDR2 FQDESV (reference sequence). The CDR3 runs 20 residues. The CDR3 region is CASSLAGSPWGSGGYNEQFF. The CDR3 DNA is TGTGCCAGCAGCTTAGCGGGCAGCCCTTGGGGTAGCGGGGGATACAATGAGCAGTTCTTC.

This clonotype was counted ten times or more. V and J are TRBV12-3 or TRBV12-4 and TRBJ2-1; TRBD1 matches 8 bases. V trimming: 2 bases; J trimming: 8 bases; junction bases outside the gene matches: 8. The CDR3 is 15 residues long. CDR3 DNA: TGTGCCAGCAGTTTACCCTCGGCAGGGGGCTATGAGCAGTTCTTC. Protein: CASSLPSAGGYEQFF.

This clonotype was counted many times. The chain employs TRBV7-8 and TRBJ1-5, with D uncertain. CDR1 and CDR2 (germline): SGHVS, FQNEAQ. The CDR3 length is 14 residues. Trimming took 1 base from V and 2 from J, leaving 6 bases between them. This chain's CDR3 is CASSLGVGNQPQHF. Written as DNA, the CDR3 is TGTGCCAGCAGCTTAGGAGTGGGCAATCAGCCCCAGCATTTT.

The chain links TRBV7-2 to TRBJ1-2; no reliable D call. Trimming pared 0 bases from V and 7 bases from J, leaving 9 bases between. CDR1 is SGHTA and CDR2 is FQGNSA in the germline V gene. The CDR3 loop spans 13 amino acids. The chain's CDR3 is CASSLARQAGYTF. The CDR3 DNA reads TGTGCCAGCAGCTTAGCGAGGCAGGCTGGCTACACCTTC.

This rearrangement joins TRBV6-2 or TRBV6-3 to TRBJ1-4; D not resolved. Germline loops: CDR1 MNHEY, CDR2 SVGEGT. V lost 5 bases, J lost 0 bases, and 10 bases lay in between. The CDR3 sequence is 15 residues long. DNA of the CDR3: TGTGCCAGCAGTCCCACGCGAGCAACTAATGAAAAACTGTTTTTT. It yields the protein CASSPTRATNEKLFF.

This clonotype was recorded many times. In nucleotides, the CDR3 is TGTGCCAGCAGCTTAGATCCGGGCAACTATGGCTACACCTTC. It translates to CASSLDPGNYGYTF. The V call is TRBV7-2, the J call TRBJ1-2; D unresolved. This CDR3 contains 14 residues. Germline CDR1 SGHTA, CDR2 FQGNSA. V was trimmed by 1 base and J by 2 bases, leaving 8 bases between them.

The V call is TRBV5-5, the J call TRBJ1-1; D gene uncertain. The CDR3 consists of 13 residues. Germline V gives CDR1 SGHKS, CDR2 YYEKEE (reference sequence). Trimming took 4 bases from V and 5 from J, leaving 12 bases between them. CDR3 coding DNA: TGTGCCAGCAGCCGTGACGTAACTACTGAAGCTTTCTTT. It is translated as CASSRDVTTEAFF.

The chain recombines TRBV2 with TRBJ1-1; perhaps TRBD1 as D (6 bases). The V gene lost 6 bases and the J gene lost 8 bases, with 16 bases spanning the gap. This CDR3 is 13 amino acids long. Germline V CDR1 and CDR2: SNHLY, FYNNEI. The CDR3 reads CASSRDKEDEAFF. CDR3 DNA sequence: TGTGCCAGCAGCCGGGACAAGGAGGACGAAGCTTTCTTT.

This clonotype showed up just a few times. V is TRBV7-2 and J is TRBJ2-5; D gene uncertain. Trimming removed 3 bases from V and 5 bases from J, with 7 bases in between. The CDR3 spans 12 residues. Germline CDR1 SGHTA, CDR2 FQGNSA. The CDR3 here is CASSFLVETQYF. The CDR3 region has the DNA TGTGCCAGCAGCTTTCTTGTGGAGACCCAGTACTTC.

The chain has TRBV12-3 or TRBV12-4 and TRBJ2-5; tentatively, D is TRBD1 (5 bases). The CDR3 length is 16 residues. V lost 8 bases, J lost 5 bases, and 24 bases lay in between. The CDR3 DNA reads TGTGCCAGCGGGGTTAGTTGGGGCGCGGCCGGGGAGACCCAGTACTTC. Translating gives CASGVSWGAAGETQYF.

This clonotype was observed many times. The chain is built from TRBV29-1 and TRBJ2-5; D not certain. Trimming removed 4 bases from V and 5 bases from J, with 11 bases in between. Germline V gene lookup returns CDR1 SQVTM and CDR2 ANQGSEA. The CDR3 has 12 amino acids. The CDR3 nucleotides are TGCAGCGTTGGGAGCGCTGGGGAGACCCAGTACTTC. Protein sequence: CSVGSAGETQYF.

As DNA, the CDR3 is TGTGCCAGCAGCAGGACAGGGGGAACGGGCTACACCTTC. This gives the protein CASSRTGGTGYTF. The chain is built from TRBV27 and TRBJ1-2, with 10 positions matching TRBD1. The CDR3 has 13 amino acids. Germline V gene data show CDR1 as MNHEY and CDR2 as SMNVEV (reference sequence). The V gene end was trimmed by 6 bases and the J gene end by 8 bases; junction bases not matched to a gene: 6.

This clonotype was seen ten or more times. This sequence joins TRBV7-8 and TRBJ2-4; D is undetermined. The CDR3 has 21 residues. Germline CDR1 is SGHVS and CDR2 is FQNEAQ. With 5 bases removed from V and 0 bases from J, the gap between germline ends came to 29 bases. The CDR3 nucleotides are TGTGCCAGCAGCCAGGAGTTCCCCGCCGAGGTTCACCGACTAGCCAAAAACATTCAGTACTTC. This translates into CASSQEFPAEVHRLAKNIQYF. Full variable domain (rest looked up from reference TRBV7-8 and TRBJ2-4): GAGVSQSPRYKVAKRGQDVALRCDPISGHVSLFWYQQALGQGPEFLTYFQNEAQLDKSGLPSDRFFAERPEGSVSTLKIQRTQQEDSAVYLCASSQEFPAEVHRLAKNIQYFGAGTRLSVL.

This clonotype occurred many times. V is TRBV10-3 and J is TRBJ1-5; D uncertain. V was clipped by 8 bases and J by 0 bases, with 8 bases between them. This CDR3 is built from 13 residues. Germline V gene data show CDR1 as ENHRY and CDR2 as SYGVKD. CDR3 amino acids: CAIGGYSNQPQHF. The CDR3 region has the DNA TGTGCCATCGGCGGCTATAGCAATCAGCCCCAGCATTTT.

The rearrangement uses TRBV5-1 and TRBJ2-2, with a weak D call TRBD1 (5 bases). V shed 4 bases and J shed 4 bases, with 11 bases lying between them. Per germline, CDR1 SGHRS and CDR2 YFSETQ. The length of the CDR3 is 14 residues. CDR3 nucleotide sequence: TGCGCCAGCAGCGTTAGCCAGGGCACCGGGGAGCTGTTTTTT. Its translation is CASSVSQGTGELFF.

This clonotype has just a few counts. The chain combines TRBV5-1 with TRBJ1-1, with 7 nucleotides matching TRBD1. Trimming cost V 4 bases and J 5 bases; bases outside gene matches: 14. The CDR3 is 16 amino acids. CDR1 is SGHRS and CDR2 is YFSETQ in the germline V gene. CDR3 residues: CASSRFGTGEGTEAFF. The CDR3 DNA is TGCGCCAGCAGCCGATTTGGAACAGGGGAAGGGACTGAAGCTTTCTTT.